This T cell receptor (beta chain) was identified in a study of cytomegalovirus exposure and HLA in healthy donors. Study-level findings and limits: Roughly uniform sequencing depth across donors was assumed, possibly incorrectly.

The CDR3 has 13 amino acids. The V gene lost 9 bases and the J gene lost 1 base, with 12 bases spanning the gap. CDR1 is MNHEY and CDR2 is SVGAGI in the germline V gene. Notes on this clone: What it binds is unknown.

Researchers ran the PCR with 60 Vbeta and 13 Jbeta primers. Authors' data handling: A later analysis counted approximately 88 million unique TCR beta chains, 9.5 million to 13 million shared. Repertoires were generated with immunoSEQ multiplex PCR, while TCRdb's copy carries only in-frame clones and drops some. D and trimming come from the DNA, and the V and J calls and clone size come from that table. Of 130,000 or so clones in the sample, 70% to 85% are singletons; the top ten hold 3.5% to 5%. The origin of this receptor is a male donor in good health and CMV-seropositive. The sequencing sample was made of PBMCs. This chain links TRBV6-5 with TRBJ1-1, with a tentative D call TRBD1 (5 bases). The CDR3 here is CASSLGQNTEAFF. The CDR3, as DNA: TGTGCCAGTTCCCTCGGACAGAACACTGAAGCTTTCTTT.